Below, 9 T cell receptor beta chains from the same sample are listed, as sequenced in a study of T cell responses to AZD1222 COVID-19 vaccine. Sequenced by immunoSEQ multiplex PCR; TCRdb stores in-frame clones only, minus some. The profile covers 100,000 or so clones, with about 93% appearing a single time and 3.1% taken by the ten largest. Sample: peripheral blood, taken 28 days after the second AZD1222 dose. The origin of the receptors is an adult who received the AZD1222 COVID-19 vaccine.

In regard to this clone: Other DNA sequences in this sample translate to the same CDR3. V is TRBV6-4 and J is TRBJ2-3, with 8 bases fitting TRBD2. Trimming removed 3 bases from V and 1 base from J; junction bases left unmatched: 0. The CDR3 extends over 14 amino acids. Germline V gene sequence: CDR1 MRHNA, CDR2 SNTAGT. CDR3 sequence reads: CASSEAGGTDTQYF. CDR3 nucleotides: TGTGCCAGCAGTGAAGCGGGGGGCACAGATACGCAGTATTTT.

V gene TRBV14 combines with J gene TRBJ1-1; D not certain. From germline, CDR1 is SGHDN and CDR2 FVKESK. The CDR3 has 13 residues. V shed 0 bases and J shed 13 bases, with 15 bases lying between them. The CDR3 DNA reads as TGTGCCAGCAGCCAAGATCTCGGCGCAGACCTTTTCTTT. It specifies CASSQDLGADLFF. Variable domain in full (rest from reference TRBV14 and TRBJ1-1): EAGVTQFPSHSVIEKGQTVTLRCDPISGHDNLYWYRRVMGKEIKFLLHFVKESKQDESGMPNNRFLAERTGGTYSTLKVQPAELEDSGVYFCASSQDLGADLFFGQGTRLTVV.

The chain couples TRBV4-3 to TRBJ1-1; no definite D call. V was trimmed by 0 bases and J by 3 bases, leaving 11 bases between them. The CDR3 extends over 15 amino acids. Germline V gene sequence: CDR1 LGHNA, CDR2 YSLEER. CDR3 protein: CASSQDREGDTEAFF. The CDR3 DNA reads TGCGCCAGCAGCCAAGATAGGGAGGGAGACACTGAAGCTTTCTTT.

This chain joins TRBV19 and TRBJ1-2; TRBD1 matches 8 bases. This CDR3 spans 18 amino acids. Germline V gives CDR1 LNHDA, CDR2 SQIVND (reference sequence). J was trimmed by 6 bases and V by 8 bases; bases with no gene match: 23. CDR3 coding DNA: TGTGCCAGTGCGCACATAACGGGACAGGCACGATCTTTGCATGGCTACACCTTC. Protein sequence: CASAHITGQARSLHGYTF.

The chain joins TRBV11-2 to TRBJ2-7; D is ambiguous. Trimming took off 6 bases at V and 0 bases at J, with 12 bases between the two ends. Germline assignment: CDR1 SGHAT and CDR2 FQNNGV. This CDR3 comprises 14 residues. The CDR3 DNA reads as TGTGCCAGCAGAGCCGGGTTCCGCTCCTACGAGCAGTACTTC. This codes for CASRAGFRSYEQYF.

This chain connects TRBV7-3 to TRBJ1-1; D might be TRBD1 (5 bases). Germline V gene lookup returns CDR1 SGHTA and CDR2 FQGTGA. CDR3 size: 17 residues. V lost 1 base, J lost 0 bases, and 15 bases lay in between. The CDR3: CASSLRFQGQMNTEAFF. The CDR3, as DNA: TGTGCCAGCAGCTTAAGGTTTCAAGGACAAATGAACACTGAAGCTTTCTTT.

The J gene is TRBJ1-6, the V gene TRBV5-1, with TRBD1 matching over 11 bases. Looked up from germline, CDR1 is SGHRS and CDR2 is YFSETQ. After removal of 4 bases from V and 9 bases from J, the junction contained 6 bases not matched to a gene. This CDR3 spans 15 amino acids. CDR3 DNA: TGCGCCAGCAGCAGGACAGGGGGCGAAGGTTCACCCCTCCACTTT. Its protein product is CASSRTGGEGSPLHF.

The chain has TRBV20-1 and TRBJ1-5; unclear D gene. Germline V gives CDR1 DFQATT, CDR2 SNEGSKA (reference sequence). The CDR3 has 13 residues. Between the trimmed V and J ends, which lost 3 bases and 3 bases, there was a span of 9 bases. CDR3 coding DNA: TGCAGTGCTAGTCCACGGATCAATCAGCCCCAGCATTTT. Protein: CSASPRINQPQHF.

The V call is TRBV5-1, the J call TRBJ2-5, with TRBD1 identical over 9 bases. CDR3 size: 13 residues. The V gene end was trimmed by 5 bases and the J gene end by 5 bases; junction bases not matched to a gene: 4. Germline values: CDR1 SGHRS, CDR2 YFSETQ. The CDR3 DNA follows: TGCGCCAGCAGACAGGGGGCGGCGGAGACCCAGTACTTC. Residues: CASRQGAAETQYF. The full variable domain, its missing parts supplied by reference TRBV5-1 and TRBJ2-5, is KAGVTQTPRYLIKTRGQQVTLSCSPISGHRSVSWYQQTPGQGLQFLFEYFSETQRNKGNFPGRFSGRQFSNSRSEMNVSTLELGDSALYLCASRQGAAETQYFGPGTRLLVL.